This T cell receptor beta chain was retrieved from a study of blood T cell repertoires in COVID-19. Whole-study context: Some COVID-19 samples were acute and others convalescent; all came from the United States, Italy and Spain.

Seattle patient enrollment occurred during active infection, with longitudinal follow-up thereafter. Assay: immunoSEQ multiplex PCR; the TCRdb copy retains only in-frame clones and omits some. The sample lists 300,000 to 400,000 clones; 87% were seen once. What was sequenced was peripheral blood. The source of this sequence is a woman between 45 and 60 years old with COVID-19, enrolled during active disease.

CDR3 bases: TGTGCCAGCAGCTTAGATGTGACAGGTCGCAATCAGCCCCAGCATTTT. Translating it yields CASSLDVTGRNQPQHF. V usage is TRBV7-2 and J usage is TRBJ1-5, with D possibly being TRBD1 (6 bases). The germline gives CDR1 SGHTA, CDR2 FQGNSA. The V end was cut by 1 base, the J end by 2 bases, with 12 bases between. There are 16 residues in the CDR3.